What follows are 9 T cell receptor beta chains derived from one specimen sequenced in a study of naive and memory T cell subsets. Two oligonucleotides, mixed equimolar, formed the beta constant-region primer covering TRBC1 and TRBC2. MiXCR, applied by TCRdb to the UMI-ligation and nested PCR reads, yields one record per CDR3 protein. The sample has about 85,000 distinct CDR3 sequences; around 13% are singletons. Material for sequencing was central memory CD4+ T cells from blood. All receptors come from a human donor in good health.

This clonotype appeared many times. CDR3 sequence (DNA): TGTGCCAGCAGCTCCCTCGGGCAGGGGAGAGTCGAGCAGTACTTC. Translating gives CASSSLGQGRVEQYF. This rearrangement joins TRBV7-6 to TRBJ2-7; TRBD1 is a possible D gene (6 bases). The CDR3 loop spans 15 amino acids. Trimming left V 4 bases short and J 6 bases short, with 19 bases between. Germline assignment: CDR1 SGHVS and CDR2 FNYEAQ.

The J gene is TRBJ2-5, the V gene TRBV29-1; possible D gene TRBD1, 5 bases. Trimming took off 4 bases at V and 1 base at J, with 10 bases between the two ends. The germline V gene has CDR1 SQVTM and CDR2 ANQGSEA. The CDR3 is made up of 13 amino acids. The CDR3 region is CSVGRALQETQYF. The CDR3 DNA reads TGCAGCGTTGGCAGGGCTCTCCAAGAGACCCAGTACTTC.

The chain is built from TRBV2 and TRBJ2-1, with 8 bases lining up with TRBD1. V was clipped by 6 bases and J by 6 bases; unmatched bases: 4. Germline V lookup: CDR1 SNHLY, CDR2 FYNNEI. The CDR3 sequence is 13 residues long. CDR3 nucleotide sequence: TGTGCCAGCAGAAAGGGACAGGTCAATGAGCAGTTCTTC. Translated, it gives CASRKGQVNEQFF.

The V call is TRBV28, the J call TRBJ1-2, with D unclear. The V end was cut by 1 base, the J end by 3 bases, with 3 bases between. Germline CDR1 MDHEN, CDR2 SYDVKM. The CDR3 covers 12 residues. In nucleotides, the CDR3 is TGTGCCAGCAGTTTATTGGACTATGGCTACACCTTC. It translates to CASSLLDYGYTF.

The chain's CDR3 is CSVTGLDAPDTQYF. For the CDR3, the DNA is TGCAGCGTGACGGGACTAGACGCCCCAGATACGCAGTATTTT. The genes are TRBV29-1 and TRBJ2-3, with 8 positions matching TRBD2. This CDR3 is 14 amino acids long. Losses at the gene ends were 6 bases for V and 4 bases for J; bases not matched to a gene: 9. Germline CDR1 is SQVTM and CDR2 is ANQGSEA.

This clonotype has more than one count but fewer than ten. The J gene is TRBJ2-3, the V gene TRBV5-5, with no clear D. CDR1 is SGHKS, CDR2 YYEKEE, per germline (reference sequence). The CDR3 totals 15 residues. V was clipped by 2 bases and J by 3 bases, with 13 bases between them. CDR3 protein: CASSFGIGETDTQYF. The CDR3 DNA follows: TGTGCCAGCAGCTTTGGTATCGGAGAAACAGATACGCAGTATTTT.

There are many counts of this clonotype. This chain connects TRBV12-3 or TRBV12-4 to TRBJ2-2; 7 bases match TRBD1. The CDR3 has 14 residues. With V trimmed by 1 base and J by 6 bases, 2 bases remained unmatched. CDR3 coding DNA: TGTGCCAGCAGTTTAGTAGACAGGGCCGGGGAGCTGTTTTTT. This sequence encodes CASSLVDRAGELFF.

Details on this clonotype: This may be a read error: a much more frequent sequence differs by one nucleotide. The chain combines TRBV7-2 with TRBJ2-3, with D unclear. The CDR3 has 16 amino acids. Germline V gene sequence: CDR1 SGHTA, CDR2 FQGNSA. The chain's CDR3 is CASSLGPGLSTDTRYF. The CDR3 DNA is TGTGCCAGCAGCTTAGGACCAGGATTAAGCACAGATACGCGGTATTTT.

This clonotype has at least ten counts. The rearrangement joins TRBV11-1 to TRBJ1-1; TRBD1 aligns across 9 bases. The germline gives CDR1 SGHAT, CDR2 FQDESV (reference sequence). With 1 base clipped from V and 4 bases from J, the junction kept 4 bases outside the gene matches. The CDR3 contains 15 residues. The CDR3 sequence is CASSLGGTGTTEAFF. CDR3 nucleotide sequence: TGTGCCAGCAGCTTAGGCGGGACAGGGACCACTGAAGCTTTCTTT.